This entry lists 20 T cell receptor beta chains sequenced from one sample in a study of cytomegalovirus exposure and HLA in healthy donors. It was with 60 Vbeta and 13 Jbeta primers that the PCR ran. Generated by immunoSEQ multiplex PCR, the TCRdb table keeps only in-frame clones and is missing some. The data contain some 100,000 clones, 75% to 85% of them singletons. The specimen sequenced was PBMCs. The source of these receptors is a woman aged 18-30 years in good health and CMV-seronegative.

J is TRBJ1-1 and V is TRBV27; 9 bases agree with TRBD1. CDR1 MNHEY and CDR2 SMNVEV come from the germline V gene (reference sequence). The CDR3 is 15 amino acids. The V gene end was trimmed by 3 bases and the J gene end by 6 bases; junction bases not matched to a gene: 8. The CDR3 coding sequence is TGTGCCAGCAGTTTGGCCGGGACAGGGCTTTCTGAAGCTTTCTTT. Its protein product is CASSLAGTGLSEAFF.

This clone was seen once. The chain couples TRBV5-4 to TRBJ2-5; D is undetermined. Trimming took 3 bases from V and 5 from J, leaving 8 bases between them. Germline V gene sequence: CDR1 SGHNT, CDR2 YYREEE (reference sequence). The CDR3 sequence is 12 residues long. The CDR3 DNA reads as TGTGCCAGCAGCTCGTCCCAGGAGACCCAGTACTTC. Translated, it gives CASSSSQETQYF.

The genes are TRBV7-6 and TRBJ2-5; 9 positions match TRBD1. V was clipped by 2 bases and J by 5 bases; unmatched bases: 12. The CDR3 is made up of 17 amino acids. CDR1 is SGHVS, CDR2 FNYEAQ, per germline. The CDR3 DNA reads TGTGCCAGCAGCTTAAGCTCTGGACAGGGGCAGGGGGAGACCCAGTACTTC. Amino acids: CASSLSSGQGQGETQYF.

The genes are TRBV9 and TRBJ2-1; TRBD1 matches at 8 bases. The CDR3 contains 17 residues. Per the germline V gene, CDR1 is SGDLS and CDR2 is YYNGEE. V trimming: 4 bases; J trimming: 8 bases; junction bases outside the gene matches: 17. CDR3 bases: TGTGCCAGCAGCCCCCCCTTACGGACAGGGTCACGGGATGAGCAGTTCTTC. Protein: CASSPPLRTGSRDEQFF.

The chain carries TRBV5-1 and TRBJ2-4, with TRBD1 identical over 8 bases. Germline CDR1 SGHRS, CDR2 YFSETQ. The ends lost 4 bases at V and 8 bases at J; junction bases unmatched: 11. This CDR3 is built from 15 residues. The CDR3 sequence: CASSRNRGATDIQYF. The CDR3 DNA sequence: TGCGCCAGCAGCAGAAACAGGGGGGCGACGGACATTCAGTACTTC.

This chain links TRBV28 with TRBJ2-7; 7 bases align to TRBD1. The CDR3 extends over 17 amino acids. The V and J ends lost 2 bases and 1 base, in that order; junction bases with no gene match: 11. Germline CDR1 MDHEN, CDR2 SYDVKM. The CDR3 reads CASSLGINEGQSYEQYF. The CDR3 nucleotides read TGTGCCAGCAGTTTAGGGATAAACGAGGGACAGTCCTACGAGCAGTACTTC. The variable domain in full, with the rest retrieved from reference TRBV28 and TRBJ2-7, is DVKVTQSSRYLVKRTGEKVFLECVQDMDHENMFWYRQDPGLGLRLIYFSYDVKMKEKGDIPEGYSVSREKKERFSLILESASTNQTSMYLCASSLGINEGQSYEQYFGPGTRLTVT.

This clone was observed a few times. The chain employs TRBV7-9 and TRBJ1-4; the D gene is possibly TRBD1 (6 bases). The CDR3 covers 15 residues. The ends were cut back, 7 bases at V and 5 bases at J, with 17 bases in the middle. CDR1 is SEHNR and CDR2 is FQNEAQ in the germline V gene (reference sequence). CDR3 nucleotide sequence: TGTGCCAGCACTCACACGGACAGAAGAAATGAAAAACTGTTTTTT. Amino acids: CASTHTDRRNEKLFF.

The V and J genes are TRBV7-8 and TRBJ1-2, with 7 bases identical to TRBD1. J lost 5 bases, V lost 2 bases, and 8 bases had no gene match. The CDR3 has 15 amino acids. The germline gives CDR1 SGHVS, CDR2 FQNEAQ. CDR3 DNA: TGTGCCAGCAGCTTAAACCGGGACAGCCTTTATGGCTACACCTTC. Its translation: CASSLNRDSLYGYTF.

The rearrangement uses TRBV5-4 and TRBJ2-2; a weak D match, TRBD2 (5 bases). This CDR3 is 15 amino acids long. Looked up from germline, CDR1 is SGHNT and CDR2 is YYREEE (reference sequence). V lost 3 bases, J lost 2 bases, and 11 bases lay in between. Here the CDR3 reads CASSSPRVNTGELFF. DNA for the CDR3: TGTGCCAGCAGCTCGCCGAGGGTTAACACCGGGGAGCTGTTTTTT.

The sample holds one count of this clone. This rearrangement joins TRBV28 to TRBJ1-2; a possible D gene is TRBD1 (6 bases). Trimming removed 4 bases at V and 0 bases at J, with 12 bases between. The CDR3 spans 15 residues. Germline V gene sequence: CDR1 MDHEN, CDR2 SYDVKM. CDR3 in DNA: TGTGCCAGCAGTTCGAGGACAGCCGCTAACTATGGCTACACCTTC. Encoded protein: CASSSRTAANYGYTF.

V gene TRBV7-3 combines with J gene TRBJ2-5; D might be TRBD1 (5 bases). The CDR3 covers 14 residues. Germline-derived CDR1 and CDR2 are SGHTA and FQGTGA. V was pared by 4 bases and J by 1 base, with 10 bases between. The CDR3 is CASSSDSRQETQYF. The CDR3 region has the DNA TGTGCCAGCAGCTCCGACAGTCGCCAAGAGACCCAGTACTTC.

This clone occurred a few times. This chain links TRBV6-1 with TRBJ1-1, with a weak D call TRBD1 (6 bases). Germline CDR1 and CDR2: MNHNS and SASEGT. There are 13 residues in the CDR3. With 4 bases removed from V and 8 bases from J, the gap between germline ends came to 14 bases. The CDR3 sequence: CASSATGYYEAFF. The DNA for the CDR3 is TGTGCCAGCAGTGCCACAGGGTATTACGAAGCTTTCTTT.

The chain has TRBV6-5 and TRBJ2-7, with D possibly TRBD2 on 6 matching bases. The V gene's germline CDR1 is MNHEY and CDR2 SVGAGI. Between the trimmed V and J ends, which lost 6 bases and 7 bases, there was a span of 19 bases. This CDR3 has 14 amino acids. Here the CDR3 DNA reads TGTGCCAGCAGATCCCTAGCGCCCGGCCCTGAGCAGTACTTC. Translating it yields CASRSLAPGPEQYF.

The rearrangement uses TRBV19 and TRBJ2-5; D is perhaps TRBD1 (5 bases). Per germline, CDR1 LNHDA and CDR2 SQIVND (reference sequence). There are 13 residues in the CDR3. Trimming removed 6 bases from V and 2 bases from J, with 10 bases in between. Here the CDR3 DNA reads TGTGCCAGTAGCCCAGGGCTGCAAGAGACCCAGTACTTC. It yields the protein CASSPGLQETQYF.

V and J are TRBV11-3 and TRBJ2-7; TRBD2 is a possible D gene (6 bases). With 5 bases removed from V and 6 bases from J, the gap between germline ends came to 8 bases. The CDR3 contains 11 residues. CDR1 is SGHNT, CDR2 YENEEA, per germline. The CDR3 loop reads CASSKEGEQYF. DNA of the CDR3: TGTGCCAGCAGCAAGGAGGGCGAGCAGTACTTC.

Written as DNA, the CDR3 is TGTGCCAGCAGCTCAACAAGGACAGCTGGAAACACCATATATTTT. Its protein product is CASSSTRTAGNTIYF. The V and J genes are TRBV7-9 and TRBJ1-3, with D tentatively TRBD1 (6 bases). This CDR3 region has 15 residues. In germline, CDR1 is SEHNR, CDR2 FQNEAQ (reference sequence). Trimming stripped 4 bases from V and 2 bases from J, with 12 bases between.

This clone was recorded a few times. The rearrangement joins TRBV28 to TRBJ1-1; tentatively, D is TRBD1 (5 bases). Germline lookup yields CDR1 MDHEN and CDR2 SYDVKM. The CDR3 is 16 residues long. V was trimmed by 3 bases and J by 1 base, leaving 15 bases between them. CDR3 DNA: TGTGCCAGCAGTTTTGGTGGGGGGGAGAGGAACACTGAAGCTTTCTTT. Translated, it gives CASSFGGGERNTEAFF.

This chain links TRBV19 with TRBJ1-5; the D gene is possibly TRBD1 (5 bases). The CDR3 spans 16 residues. Trimming stripped 6 bases from V and 2 bases from J, with 17 bases between. CDR1 and CDR2 from the germline V gene are LNHDA and SQIVND (reference sequence). The CDR3 DNA reads TGTGCCAGTAGCCGGGGGATGGTTCCAGGCAATCAGCCCCAGCATTTT. Translated, it gives CASSRGMVPGNQPQHF.

The chain combines TRBV7-9 with TRBJ2-7, with D perhaps matching TRBD1 (5 bases). V was pared by 5 bases and J by 0 bases, with 17 bases between. Looked up from germline, CDR1 is SEHNR and CDR2 is FQNEAQ (reference sequence). The CDR3 contains 16 residues. CDR3 residues: CASSHHGQDISYEQYF. In nucleotides, the CDR3 is TGTGCCAGCAGCCACCACGGGCAGGACATCTCCTACGAGCAGTACTTC.

The chain recombines TRBV28 with TRBJ2-1, with D tentatively TRBD2 (6 bases). V lost 6 bases, J lost 2 bases, and 8 bases lay in between. CDR3 length: 13 amino acids. Germline CDR1 is MDHEN and CDR2 is SYDVKM. The CDR3 bases are TGTGCCAGCAGGGGGGGAGCCTACAATGAGCAGTTCTTC. Its translation: CASRGGAYNEQFF.